This T cell receptor (beta chain) was sequenced for a study of T-cell memory formation after mild COVID-19. The sample holds many counts of this clonotype. Its antigen is still unknown. This CDR3 region has 13 residues. V was pared by 5 bases and J by 3 bases, with 2 bases of the junction left unmatched. Germline-derived CDR1 and CDR2 are SGHTA and FQGNSA. Study-wide results and limits: Unconfirmed was the SARS-CoV-2 specificity of second-wave clones that peaked on day 37.

TCR alpha and TCR beta cDNA libraries with sample barcodes and UMIs came from 5'RACE using constant-segment primers. TCRdb redid the calling of the 5' RACE reads with MiXCR, one entry per CDR3 protein. This sample carries more than 250,000 distinct CDR3 sequences, about a sixth of them seen once, and the ten largest clones take roughly 24%. The clonotype originates from a man younger than 30 who had mild COVID-19 (a few samples of this study predate the infection). Cell type and time point are not known. This chain links TRBV7-2 with TRBJ2-7; TRBD1 matches 9 bases. Input material: PBMCs or a T cell subset sorted from them (not recorded which). CDR3 DNA: TGTGCCAGCAGCACGGGACAGGGCTACGAGCAGTACTTC. Amino acid sequence: CASSTGQGYEQYF.